This T cell receptor (beta chain) was sequenced for a study of cytomegalovirus exposure and HLA in healthy donors. Study-wide context: In a previous analysis, more than 90 million unique TCR beta sequences were found from 170 million or so T cells.

The PCR ran on 60 Vbeta and 13 Jbeta primers. Repertoires were generated with immunoSEQ multiplex PCR, while TCRdb's copy carries only in-frame clones and drops some. The sample has 90,000 to 150,000 clones, roughly 14% seen once; the top ten hold 1.9%. Donors sampled were nominally healthy, though unrecorded immune exposures were likely. Comments on this clone: Its antigen is undetermined.

Study results and caveats: The classifier reportedly diagnosed cytomegalovirus status with high specificity and sensitivity.

The specimen was PBMCs. The sequence was obtained from a woman between 18 and 29 years old in good health and CMV-seronegative.

Here the CDR3 DNA reads TGTGCCAGCAGTTTACGGACTAGCGGGCTCACAGATACGCAGTATTTT. Its translation is CASSLRTSGLTDTQYF. The rearrangement links TRBV27 to TRBJ2-3; 11 bases align to TRBD2. Germline V gene sequence: CDR1 MNHEY, CDR2 SMNVEV (reference sequence). The CDR3 contains 16 residues. Trimming removed 2 bases from V and 2 bases from J; junction bases left unmatched: 3.